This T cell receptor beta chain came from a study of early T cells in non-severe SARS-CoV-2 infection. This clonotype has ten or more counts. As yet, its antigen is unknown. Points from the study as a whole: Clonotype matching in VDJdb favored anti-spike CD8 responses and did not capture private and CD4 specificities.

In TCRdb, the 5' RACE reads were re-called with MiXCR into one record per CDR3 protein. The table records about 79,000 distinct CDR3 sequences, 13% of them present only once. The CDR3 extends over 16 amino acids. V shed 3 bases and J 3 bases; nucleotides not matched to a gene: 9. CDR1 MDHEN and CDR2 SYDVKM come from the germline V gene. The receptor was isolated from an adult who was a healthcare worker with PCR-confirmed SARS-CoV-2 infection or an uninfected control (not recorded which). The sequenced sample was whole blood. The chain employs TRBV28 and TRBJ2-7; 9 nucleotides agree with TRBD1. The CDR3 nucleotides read TGTGCCAGCAGTTTGGGGCCGGGACAGGGAGGCTACGAGCAGTACTTC. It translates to CASSLGPGQGGYEQYF.